Presented here are 12 T cell receptor beta chains from one specimen sequenced in a study of Ad26.COV2.S vaccination and SARS-CoV-2 variants. Treatment specified: over 15 received Ad26.COV2.S at low or high dose, single or two shots; roughly five received placebo; per-sample allocation not given. The samples date from day 63 after the first vaccine or placebo injection. The repertoire was sequenced with immunoSEQ multiplex PCR; TCRdb's copy has only in-frame clones and lacks some. The sample has roughly 350,000 clones; 86% are singletons. The material was peripheral blood, obtained in a trial of Ad26.COV2.S vaccine versus placebo. These receptors were collected from a person between 18 and 65 years old who received the Ad26.COV2.S COVID-19 vaccine or a placebo.

J is TRBJ2-3 and V is TRBV19; 9 bases are shared with TRBD1. J was trimmed by 0 bases and V by 3 bases; bases with no gene match: 13. The germline CDR1 and CDR2 sequences are LNHDA and SQIVND (reference sequence). The CDR3 sequence is 19 residues long. CDR3 in amino acids: CASSITSLDRGLSTDTQYF. CDR3 bases: TGTGCCAGTAGTATTACTTCTTTGGACAGGGGATTAAGCACAGATACGCAGTATTTT.

This sequence joins TRBV25-1 and TRBJ2-3; D is unclear. V was cut by 2 bases and J by 3 bases, with 6 bases left in between. Germline values: CDR1 MGHDK, CDR2 SYGVNS. The CDR3 length is 13 residues. The CDR3 reads CASSEEGTDTQYF. The CDR3 DNA reads TGTGCCAGCAGTGAAGAAGGGACAGATACGCAGTATTTT.

V and J are TRBV25-1 and TRBJ2-7, with D tentatively TRBD1 (5 bases). Trimming shortened V by 4 bases and J by 5 bases, and 15 bases separated the two germline ends. In germline, CDR1 is MGHDK, CDR2 SYGVNS. The CDR3 sequence is 14 residues long. CDR3 in DNA: TGTGCCAGCAGTGGATGGGCAGGGATAAACGAGCAGTACTTC. This encodes CASSGWAGINEQYF.

There are a few counts of this clone. The V and J genes are TRBV5-8 and TRBJ1-5, with D possibly TRBD1 on 5 matching bases. Trimming shortened V by 3 bases and J by 3 bases, and 10 bases separated the two germline ends. This CDR3 region has 14 residues. Per the germline V gene, CDR1 is SGHTS and CDR2 is YDEGEE. The CDR3 region is CASSYDSFNQPQHF. CDR3 nucleotide sequence: TGTGCCAGCAGCTATGACAGTTTCAATCAGCCCCAGCATTTT.

V usage is TRBV6-1 and J usage is TRBJ2-1; 7 nucleotides agree with TRBD1. The CDR3 loop spans 14 amino acids. V was pared by 0 bases and J by 7 bases, with 3 bases of the junction left unmatched. Germline values: CDR1 MNHNS, CDR2 SASEGT. The CDR3 sequence: CASSEAFRGNEQFF. DNA of the CDR3: TGTGCCAGCAGTGAAGCGTTCAGGGGGAATGAGCAGTTCTTC.

The chain is built from TRBV5-1 and TRBJ1-3, with D possibly being TRBD1 (5 bases). The CDR3 is 15 residues long. Between the trimmed V and J ends, which lost 0 bases and 2 bases, there was a span of 9 bases. CDR1 SGHRS and CDR2 YFSETQ come from the germline V gene. This CDR3 reads CASSLEGDPGNTIYF. In DNA, the CDR3 is TGCGCCAGCAGCTTGGAAGGGGACCCTGGAAACACCATATATTTT.

The gene calls are TRBV6-5 and TRBJ2-1; TRBD2 agrees at 8 bases. Germline values: CDR1 MNHEY, CDR2 SVGAGI. CDR3 size: 14 residues. J gave up 7 bases and V 4 bases, and 6 bases lay outside the gene matches. The CDR3 is CASSSGGPRNEQFF. DNA of the CDR3: TGTGCCAGCAGTTCGGGAGGGCCGAGGAATGAGCAGTTCTTC.

This clone has a handful of counts. J is TRBJ2-2 and V is TRBV5-1; D gene uncertain. V lost 4 bases, J lost 4 bases, and 17 bases lay in between. CDR3 length equals 16 residues. The V gene's germline CDR1 is SGHRS and CDR2 YFSETQ. The CDR3 here is CASSGATLRGTGELFF. In DNA form, the CDR3 reads TGCGCCAGCAGCGGAGCGACCCTTCGTGGCACCGGGGAGCTGTTTTTT.

J is TRBJ2-7 and V is TRBV3-1 (or the pseudogene TRBV3-2); weak D call: TRBD1 (5 bases). Germline-derived CDR1 and CDR2 are LGHDT and YNNKEL (reference sequence). The CDR3 totals 17 residues. V was pared by 2 bases and J by 6 bases, with 23 bases between. CDR3 DNA sequence: TGTGCCAGCAGCCAAACCTTCCGTCAGGGCGAAACGGGCGAGCAGTACTTC. Translated, it gives CASSQTFRQGETGEQYF.

The V gene is TRBV11-1, the J gene TRBJ2-5; D is ambiguous. The V gene's germline CDR1 is SGHAT and CDR2 FQDESV (reference sequence). V lost 1 base to trimming and J lost 0 bases, with 6 bases between them. The CDR3 extends over 14 amino acids. The CDR3 reads CASSLGPHQETQYF. CDR3 DNA: TGTGCCAGCAGCTTAGGACCACACCAAGAGACCCAGTACTTC. Full variable domain (outside the CDR3, taken from reference TRBV11-1 and TRBJ2-5): EAEVAQSPRYKITEKSQAVAFWCDPISGHATLYWYRQILGQGPELLVQFQDESVVDDSQLPKDRFSAERLKGVDSTLKIQPAELGDSAMYLCASSLGPHQETQYFGPGTRLLVL.

This clone has a single count. The chain joins TRBV3-1 (or the pseudogene TRBV3-2) to TRBJ1-4; TRBD1 aligns across 8 bases. Germline-derived CDR1 and CDR2 are LGHDT and YNNKEL (reference sequence). After removal of 7 bases from V and 7 bases from J, the junction contained 8 bases not matched to a gene. This CDR3 spans 14 amino acids. CDR3 protein: CASTLRQGPEKLFF. The CDR3 DNA reads as TGTGCCAGCACCCTTCGACAGGGGCCTGAAAAACTGTTTTTT.

The V gene is TRBV5-5, the J gene TRBJ2-1; D is possibly TRBD2 (6 bases). Trimming removed 5 bases from V and 0 bases from J, with 12 bases in between. The CDR3 length is 15 residues. Germline-derived CDR1 and CDR2 are SGHKS and YYEKEE (reference sequence). The CDR3 reads CASSSAGYSYNEQFF. CDR3 nucleotide sequence: TGTGCCAGCAGTTCCGCGGGGTACTCCTACAATGAGCAGTTCTTC.